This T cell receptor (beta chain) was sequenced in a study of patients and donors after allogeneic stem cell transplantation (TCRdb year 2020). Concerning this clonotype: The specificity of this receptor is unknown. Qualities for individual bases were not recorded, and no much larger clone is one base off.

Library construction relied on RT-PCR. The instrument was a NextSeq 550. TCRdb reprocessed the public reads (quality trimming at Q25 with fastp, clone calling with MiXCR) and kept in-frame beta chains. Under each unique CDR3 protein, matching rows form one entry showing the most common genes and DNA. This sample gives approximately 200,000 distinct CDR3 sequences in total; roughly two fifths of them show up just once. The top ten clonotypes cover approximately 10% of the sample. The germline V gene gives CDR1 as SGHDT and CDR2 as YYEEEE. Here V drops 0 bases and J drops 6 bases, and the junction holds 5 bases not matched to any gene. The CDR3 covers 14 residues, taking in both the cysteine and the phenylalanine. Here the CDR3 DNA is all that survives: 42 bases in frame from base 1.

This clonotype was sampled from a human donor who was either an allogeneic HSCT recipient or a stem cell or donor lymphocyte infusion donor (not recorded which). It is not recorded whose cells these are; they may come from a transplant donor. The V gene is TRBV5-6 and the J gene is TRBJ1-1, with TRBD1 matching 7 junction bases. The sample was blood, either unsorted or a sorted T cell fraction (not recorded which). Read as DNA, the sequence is TGTGCCAGCAGCTTGGGACAGGGTCGCGCTGAAGCTTTCTTT. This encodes CASSLGQGRAEAFF.